These 20 T cell receptor beta chains originate from one sample sequenced in a study of T cell clonality in common variable immunodeficiency. Sequenced by immunoSEQ multiplex PCR; TCRdb stores in-frame clones only, minus some. Recorded here are more than 65,000 clones, none singletons. The sequencing sample was made of peripheral blood mononuclear cells. These receptors originate from a person aged 18 to 70 in good health.

Ten or more counts support this clone. With the read ending 3 residues before the CDR3 end, the germline J gene is used to fill in that end. This sequence joins TRBV20-1 and TRBJ2-7; 8 bases map to TRBD2. The CDR3 has 12 residues. The V gene end was trimmed by 5 bases and the J gene end by 5 bases; junction bases not matched to a gene: 5. The germline V gene has CDR1 DFQATT and CDR2 SNEGSKA (reference sequence). The CDR3 protein is CSAGGLANEQYF. The CDR3 bases that were read are TGCAGTGCTGGAGGACTAGCAAACGAG.

This clone was found many times. The read ends 3 residues before the CDR3 terminus; that terminus is restored from the germline J gene. This chain joins TRBV20-1 and TRBJ1-1; D may be TRBD1 (5 bases). This CDR3 comprises 10 residues. The germline gives CDR1 DFQATT, CDR2 SNEGSKA (reference sequence). The CDR3 loop reads CSAFRVWAFF. CDR3 bases read: TGCAGTGCCTTCAGGGTTTGG.

In this sample, this clone turned up many times. With the read ending 3 residues before the CDR3 end, the germline J gene is used to fill in that end. V usage is TRBV11-3 and J usage is TRBJ2-5; D perhaps matches TRBD2 (6 bases). Trimming took 3 bases from V and 2 from J, leaving 10 bases between them. CDR1 is SGHNT and CDR2 is YENEEA in the germline V gene. The CDR3 has 14 amino acids. The chain's CDR3 is CASSLEAGQETQYF. Incomplete CDR3 DNA: TGTGCCAGCAGCTTGGAGGCGGGACAAGAGACC. Drawing the rest from reference TRBV11-3 and TRBJ2-5, the complete variable domain is EAGVVQSPRYKIIEKKQPVAFWCNPISGHNTLYWYLQNLGQGPELLIRYENEEAVDDSQLPKDRFSAERLKGVDSTLKIQPAELGDSAVYLCASSLEAGQETQYFGPGTRLLVL.

This clone was seen many times. The CDR3 end is not reached by the read, which stops 3 residues before it; the germline J gene fills it in. The chain joins TRBV20-1 to TRBJ2-1, with 11 bases lining up with TRBD2. The trim removed 4 bases at V and 4 bases at J, leaving 6 bases unmatched. From germline, CDR1 is DFQATT and CDR2 SNEGSKA (reference sequence). CDR3 length: 15 amino acids. The DNA read from the CDR3 is TGCAGTGCTAAGGCGGGACTAGCGGTTTACAATGAG. It is translated as CSAKAGLAVYNE. The entire CDR3 is CSAKAGLAVYNEQFF.

The CDR3 region is CASSIDSGLGGYTF. The CDR3 DNA, read in part, is TGTGCCAGTAGTATAGATTCCGGCCTGGGCGGC. The chain has TRBV19 and TRBJ1-2, with no clear D. The sequenced fragment ends 3 residues before the CDR3 boundary, so the rest is inferred from the germline J gene. The CDR3 is 14 amino acids. Germline V lookup: CDR1 LNHDA, CDR2 SQIVND (reference sequence).

As to this clone: The missing CDR3 end, 3 residues past where the read stops, is filled in from the germline J gene. V usage is TRBV2 and J usage is TRBJ1-2; D unresolved. The CDR3 loop spans 15 amino acids. Trimming left V 1 base short and J 6 bases short, with 15 bases between. Germline-derived CDR1 and CDR2 are SNHLY and FYNNEI. The covered CDR3 bases are TGTGCCAGCAGTGAAGTCTTTAGTGCTATTGATGGC. Translation: CASSEVFSAIDG. The CDR3 in full is CASSEVFSAIDGYTF.

This clone was recorded at least ten times. From the germline J gene comes the end of the CDR3, since the read stops 3 residues before it. The chain has TRBV30 and TRBJ1-3, with D possibly matching TRBD1 (6 bases). Trimming stripped 3 bases from V and 7 bases from J, with 10 bases between. CDR3 length: 12 residues. Germline V lookup: CDR1 GTSNPN, CDR2 SVGIG (reference sequence). CDR3 bases read: TGTGCCTGGAGCTCGGACAGTAACACC. It encodes CAWSSDSNT. The complete CDR3 sequence is CAWSSDSNTIYF.

This clone was observed at least ten times. Read coverage stops 3 residues before the CDR3 terminus; the germline J gene supplies the remainder. The chain uses TRBV5-4 and TRBJ2-5, with 10 bases matching TRBD2. This CDR3 contains 16 residues. The J segment lost 2 bases and the V segment lost 4 bases, leaving 8 bases of the junction unmatched. Per the germline V gene, CDR1 is SGHNT and CDR2 is YYREEE (reference sequence). CDR3 in amino acids: CASSAGGTSAQETQYF. CDR3 bases read: TGTGCCAGCAGCGCAGGCGGGACTAGCGCACAAGAGACC.

Many counts were recorded for this clone. Read sequence stops 3 residues before the CDR3 end, and the germline J gene provides the missing end. The rearrangement joins TRBV28 to TRBJ2-3; 7 positions agree with TRBD1. This CDR3 region has 14 residues. CDR1 is MDHEN and CDR2 is SYDVKM in the germline V gene. Trimming removed 4 bases from V and 2 bases from J; junction bases left unmatched: 3. CDR3: CASSSGGITDTQYF. The covered CDR3 bases are TGTGCCAGCAGTTCAGGGGGTATCACAGATACG.

Ten or more counts support this clone. Coverage ceases 3 residues before the CDR3 finishes, and the germline J gene fills in the end. The rearrangement links TRBV19 to TRBJ2-5; D ambiguous. V dropped 10 bases and J dropped 7 bases, with 13 bases sitting between them. Germline CDR1 is LNHDA and CDR2 is SQIVND (reference sequence). The CDR3 is 11 residues long. The CDR3 is CATGPVVTQYF. CDR3 DNA, as far as it was read: TGTGCCACCGGTCCGGTCGTGACC.

This clone has ten or more counts. The sequenced fragment ends 3 residues before the CDR3 boundary, so the rest is inferred from the germline J gene. The chain has TRBV7-2 and TRBJ1-2, with 9 positions matching TRBD1. The V gene end was trimmed by 5 bases and the J gene end by 5 bases; junction bases not matched to a gene: 6. CDR1 is SGHTA, CDR2 FQGNSA, per germline. There are 14 residues in the CDR3. CDR3 DNA, as far as it was read: TGTGCCAGCAGCCGGGACAGGGAGCGTTATGGC. Translating gives CASSRDRERYG. From start to end, the CDR3 is CASSRDRERYGYTF. The entire variable domain, with the rest obtained from reference TRBV7-2 and TRBJ1-2, is as follows: GAGVSQSPSNKVTEKGKDVELRCDPISGHTALYWYRQSLGQGLEFLIYFQGNSAPDKSGLPSDRFSAERTGGSVSTLTIQRTQQEDSAVYLCASSRDRERYGYTFGSGTRLTVV.

This clone was seen repeatedly, ten times or more. This CDR3 is CSVETGETQYF. CDR3 DNA (partial): TGCAGCGTTGAAACCGGAGAGACC. This sequence joins TRBV29-1 and TRBJ2-5; D not resolved. Coverage ceases 3 residues before the CDR3 finishes, and the germline J gene fills in the end. The CDR3 loop spans 11 amino acids. With 2 bases removed from V and 4 bases from J, the gap between germline ends came to 5 bases. Germline assignment: CDR1 SQVTM and CDR2 ANQGSEA. Full variable domain (remainder filled in from reference TRBV29-1 and TRBJ2-5): SAVISQKPSRDICQRGTSLTIQCQVDSQVTMMFWYRQQPGQSLTLIATANQGSEATYESGFVIDKFPISRPNLTFSTLTVSNMSPEDSSIYLCSVETGETQYFGPGTRLLVL.

The sample holds many counts of this clone. The read ends 3 residues before the CDR3 terminus; that terminus is restored from the germline J gene. V is TRBV6-4 and J is TRBJ2-3, with D maybe TRBD2 (6 bases). Trimming removed 2 bases from V and 2 bases from J, with 8 bases in between. CDR1 MRHNA and CDR2 SNTAGT come from the germline V gene. The CDR3 totals 14 residues. This CDR3 is CASSDGLHTDTQYF. The CDR3 bases that were read are TGTGCCAGCAGTGACGGACTACACACAGATACG.

This clone was found many times. Here the CDR3 reads CASGGQGNYNSPLHF. The CDR3 DNA, read in part, is TGTGCCAGCGGGGGACAGGGGAACTATAATTCACCC. The chain uses TRBV6-2 or TRBV6-3 and TRBJ1-6; 10 positions match TRBD1. The read is 3 residues too short to cover the CDR3 end, so that end is filled in from the germline J gene. Germline assignment: CDR1 MNHEY and CDR2 SVGEGT. The CDR3 extends over 15 amino acids. The junction had 4 bases not matched to a gene; V was cut back by 8 bases and J by 3 bases.

This clone was counted many times. With the read ending 3 residues before the CDR3 end, the germline J gene is used to fill in that end. V and J are TRBV7-8 and TRBJ1-1, with D unresolved. The length of the CDR3 is 12 residues. The germline CDR1 and CDR2 sequences are SGHVS and FQNEAQ. The sequenced part of the CDR3 DNA is TGTGCCAGCAGCTTATCCGGAGGGGAA. Translation: CASSLSGGE. The full CDR3 is CASSLSGGEAFF. Full variable domain (rest looked up from reference TRBV7-8 and TRBJ1-1): GAGVSQSPRYKVAKRGQDVALRCDPISGHVSLFWYQQALGQGPEFLTYFQNEAQLDKSGLPSDRFFAERPEGSVSTLKIQRTQQEDSAVYLCASSLSGGEAFFGQGTRLTVV.

This clone came up many times. The observed sequence ends 3 residues before the CDR3 terminus, with the missing tail filled in from the germline J gene. The V and J genes are TRBV30 and TRBJ2-7, with D tentatively TRBD2 (5 bases). Germline CDR1 GTSNPN, CDR2 SVGIG (reference sequence). Between the trimmed V and J ends, which lost 0 bases and 4 bases, there was a span of 10 bases. This CDR3 comprises 13 residues. CDR3 DNA (partial): TGTGCCTGGAGTGTACTAGGAGGATACGAG. Its protein product is CAWSVLGGYE. The whole CDR3 sequence is CAWSVLGGYEQYF.

This clone was detected many times. The read ends 3 residues early relative to the CDR3; the germline J gene fills the gap. The genes are TRBV7-2 and TRBJ1-5; TRBD1 is a possible D gene (6 bases). CDR3 length: 14 amino acids. Trimming pared 3 bases from V and 4 bases from J, leaving 10 bases between. CDR1 is SGHTA, CDR2 FQGNSA, per germline. CDR3 protein: CASSFGQRNQPQHF. The covered CDR3 bases are TGTGCCAGCAGCTTCGGACAGCGGAATCAGCCC.

This clone has more than one count but fewer than ten. The read gets to within 3 residues of the CDR3 end, and the germline J gene fills in the rest. V is TRBV19 and J is TRBJ1-3, with unresolved D. The V end was cut by 6 bases, the J end by 0 bases, with 9 bases between. The CDR3 has 14 residues. The germline gives CDR1 LNHDA, CDR2 SQIVND (reference sequence). CDR3 DNA, as far as it was read: TGTGCCAGTAGGTCAGTGGTCTCTGGAAACACC. Amino acid sequence: CASRSVVSGNT. The CDR3 in full is CASRSVVSGNTIYF.

This clone was seen a handful of times. The observed sequence ends 3 residues before the CDR3 terminus, with the missing tail filled in from the germline J gene. The V call is TRBV11-2, the J call TRBJ2-7; 10 nucleotides line up with TRBD1. The length of the CDR3 is 14 residues. V lost 4 bases to trimming and J lost 0 bases; unmatched junction nucleotides: 0. The germline gives CDR1 SGHAT, CDR2 FQNNGV. The part of the CDR3 DNA that was read is TGTGCCAGCAGCTGGGACAGGGGCTCCTACGAG. This encodes CASSWDRGSYE. In full, the CDR3 reads CASSWDRGSYEQYF.

This clone was found many times. The CDR3 extends 3 residues past the end of the read, so its final part is completed from the germline J gene. The rearrangement links TRBV20-1 to TRBJ2-7; 9 bases fit TRBD2. The CDR3 is 16 amino acids. Germline V gene lookup returns CDR1 DFQATT and CDR2 SNEGSKA (reference sequence). V trimming: 0 bases; J trimming: 5 bases; junction bases outside the gene matches: 11. CDR3 DNA (partial): TGCAGTGCTAGAGATCCCTGGACTAGCGAAAAGGACGAG. Protein sequence: CSARDPWTSEKDE. The full CDR3 sequence reads CSARDPWTSEKDEQYF.